A single sample is the source of the 23 T cell receptor beta chains below, sequenced in a study of post-analysis software for immune sequencing data. Study conclusions and caveats: Compared with controls, patients had more of 4 or 5 TRBV segments, including TRBV5-6, TRBV5-1 and TRBV20-1.

Carried by the TCR beta cDNA libraries were unique molecular identifiers. TCRdb ran MiXCR on the PCR reads and lists one entry per CDR3 protein. The sample lists hundreds of thousands of distinct CDR3 sequences, 59% occurring once. These receptors have no known antigen. The sequenced sample consisted of blood. These receptors all stem from a girl aged 2 to 9 with multiple sclerosis.

The chain couples TRBV20-1 to TRBJ1-2; 8 bases fit TRBD1. CDR1 is DFQATT and CDR2 is SNEGSKA in the germline V gene (reference sequence). The CDR3 has 15 residues. The V and J ends lost 1 base and 6 bases, in that order; junction bases with no gene match: 10. The CDR3 DNA sequence: TGCAGTGCTAGAGGCCCTGGACAGGGAGGGCATGGCTACACCTTC. Encoded protein: CSARGPGQGGHGYTF.

This clonotype was detected a few times. The rearrangement uses TRBV6-5 and TRBJ2-7, with TRBD2 matching 9 bases. This CDR3 has 15 residues. V was pared by 6 bases and J by 6 bases, with 12 bases of the junction left unmatched. From germline, CDR1 is MNHEY and CDR2 SVGAGI. CDR3 in DNA: TGTGCCAGCAGCCCCCTGACTAGCGGCATCTGCGAGCAGTACTTC. Residues: CASSPLTSGICEQYF.

The gene calls are TRBV7-3 and TRBJ2-7; 13 bases map to TRBD2. Germline-derived CDR1 and CDR2 are SGHTA and FQGTGA. The V gene end was trimmed by 7 bases and the J gene end by 7 bases; junction bases not matched to a gene: 10. The CDR3 has 15 amino acids. CDR3: CASTPGLAGYNEQYF. In DNA, the CDR3 is TGTGCCAGCACCCCGGGACTAGCGGGATACAATGAGCAGTACTTC. Together with reference TRBV7-3 and TRBJ2-7, the CDR3 gives the full variable domain: GAGVSQTPSNKVTEKGKYVELRCDPISGHTALYWYRQSLGQGPEFLIYFQGTGAADDSGLPNDRFFAVRPEGSVSTLKIQRTERGDSAVYLCASTPGLAGYNEQYFGPGTRLTVT.

The CDR3 sequence: CASRHGGGPDNEQFF. DNA for the CDR3: TGTGCTAGCCGTCACGGAGGAGGGCCTGACAATGAGCAGTTCTTC. This chain joins TRBV12-5 and TRBJ2-1; possible D gene TRBD2, 6 bases. This CDR3 has 15 amino acids. V shed 9 bases and J shed 5 bases, with 20 bases lying between them. CDR1 LGHNT and CDR2 FRNRAP come from the germline V gene.

Only a few counts were recorded for this clonotype. The chain couples TRBV12-3 or TRBV12-4 to TRBJ2-7; D gene uncertain. This CDR3 is built from 13 residues. Trimming left V 1 base short and J 3 bases short, with 7 bases between. The CDR3 DNA follows: TGTGCCAGCAGTTTAGAACAGCGCTACGAGCAGTACTTC. This gives the protein CASSLEQRYEQYF.

V and J are TRBV24-1 and TRBJ2-6; 8 bases are shared with TRBD1. Trimming at V came to 3 bases and at J to 2 bases, leaving 5 bases not matched to a gene. The CDR3 has 17 amino acids. CDR1 is KGHDR, CDR2 SFDVKD, per germline. Here the CDR3 reads CATSDPTQGAGANVLTF. Here the CDR3 DNA reads TGTGCCACCAGTGATCCCACACAGGGGGCTGGGGCCAACGTCCTGACTTTC.

The chain links TRBV7-9 to TRBJ2-5, with D perhaps being TRBD1 or TRBD2 (5 bases each). The DNA end favors TRBJ2-7, so the J call may be wrong. Germline loops: CDR1 SEHNR, CDR2 FQNEAQ (reference sequence). This CDR3 is built from 16 residues. The CDR3 DNA sequence: TGTGCCAGCAGCTTAGGCCGGGACGGACCCCTCTACGAGCAGTACTTC. Its protein is CASSLGRDGPLYEQYF.

This clonotype was observed once. The rearrangement links TRBV20-1 to TRBJ1-2; TRBD1 aligns across 7 bases. The CDR3 runs 12 residues. Germline loops: CDR1 DFQATT, CDR2 SNEGSKA (reference sequence). Trimming at V came to 3 bases and at J to 4 bases, leaving 2 bases not matched to a gene. Here the CDR3 reads CSASDRVYGYTF. For the CDR3, the DNA is TGCAGTGCTAGTGACAGGGTCTATGGCTACACCTTC.

The genes are TRBV7-9 and TRBJ2-1, with TRBD2 matching 7 bases. The CDR3 runs 15 residues. J lost 7 bases, V lost 4 bases, and 10 bases had no gene match. Germline CDR1 is SEHNR and CDR2 is FQNEAQ (reference sequence). This chain's CDR3 is CASSYGTTASNEQFF. The CDR3 DNA reads TGTGCCAGCAGCTACGGGACTACCGCGTCGAATGAGCAGTTCTTC.

This clonotype came up many times. The CDR3 bases are TGTGCCAGCAGCAATTCAGGGAGCACAGATACGCAGTATTTT. Its translation is CASSNSGSTDTQYF. The V gene is TRBV12-3 or TRBV12-4, the J gene TRBJ2-3; D may be TRBD1 (5 bases). The V end lost 6 bases, the J end lost 0 bases, and 10 bases lay between the germline ends. CDR3 length: 14 amino acids.

This clonotype has a count of ten or more. The chain couples TRBV20-1 to TRBJ1-2; TRBD1 might be the D (6 bases). V was cut by 3 bases and J by 2 bases, with 13 bases left in between. The CDR3 extends over 14 amino acids. The V gene's germline CDR1 is DFQATT and CDR2 SNEGSKA (reference sequence). For the CDR3, the DNA is TGCAGTGCTAGGGCGACAGGTCTCAACTATGGCTACACCTTC. Amino acids: CSARATGLNYGYTF.

The DNA for the CDR3 is TGTGCCAGCAGTAGGACAGGGGGCTGGATCAATGAGCAGTTCTTC. It yields the protein CASSRTGGWINEQFF. The gene calls are TRBV12-3 or TRBV12-4 and TRBJ2-1; 11 positions agree with TRBD1. V gave up 5 bases and J gave up 6 bases; unmatched junction bases: 6. This CDR3 has 15 residues.

The CDR3 sequence is CSVDPETGLNEQFF. In DNA form, the CDR3 reads TGCAGCGTTGATCCCGAGACAGGGTTGAATGAGCAGTTCTTC. This chain links TRBV29-1 with TRBJ2-1, with 7 nucleotides matching TRBD1. This CDR3 has 14 amino acids. The V and J ends lost 3 bases and 7 bases, in that order; junction bases with no gene match: 9. CDR1 and CDR2 (germline): SQVTM, ANQGSEA.

A single count supports this clonotype. The CDR3 nucleotides read TGCAGCGTTGAAGTCGGGGTCGCCTACAATGAGCAGTTCTTC. It is translated as CSVEVGVAYNEQFF. The rearrangement uses TRBV29-1 and TRBJ2-1; D is perhaps TRBD2 (5 bases). Germline V gene sequence: CDR1 SQVTM, CDR2 ANQGSEA. The CDR3 contains 14 residues. Trimming removed 1 base from V and 2 bases from J, with 9 bases in between.

The chain is built from TRBV12-3 or TRBV12-4 and TRBJ2-1, with unresolved D. Trimming left V 1 base short and J 6 bases short, with 4 bases between. The CDR3 extends over 12 amino acids. The CDR3 sequence: CASSLDANEQFF. Written as DNA, the CDR3 is TGTGCCAGCAGTTTAGACGCCAATGAGCAGTTCTTC.

This clonotype was observed a few times. This chain uses TRBV4-1 with TRBJ2-4; D gene uncertain. Per the germline V gene, CDR1 is MGHRA and CDR2 is YSYEKL. V was trimmed by 1 base and J by 8 bases, leaving 15 bases between them. The CDR3 is made up of 15 amino acids. CDR3 region: CASSQGLVFEDIQYF. DNA for the CDR3: TGCGCCAGCAGCCAAGGCTTGGTCTTTGAGGACATTCAGTACTTC.

In its sample, this clonotype was seen a few times. The chain is built from TRBV13 and TRBJ1-4; no reliable D call. Trimming pared 1 base from V and 0 bases from J, leaving 12 bases between. The CDR3 has 17 amino acids. The germline V gene has CDR1 PRHDT and CDR2 FYEKMQ (reference sequence). CDR3 DNA sequence: TGTGCCAGCAGCTTAGAACGCGGGGTCGCAACTAATGAAAAACTGTTTTTT. It translates to CASSLERGVATNEKLFF.

This chain uses TRBV27 with TRBJ2-1; D tentatively reads TRBD1 or TRBD2 (6 bases each). Per germline, CDR1 MNHEY and CDR2 SMNVEV (reference sequence). The CDR3 covers 15 residues. With 3 bases removed from V and 8 bases from J, the gap between germline ends came to 17 bases. CDR3 sequence: CASSFGGKKGDEQFF. The CDR3 DNA follows: TGTGCCAGCAGTTTCGGGGGAAAGAAGGGGGATGAGCAGTTCTTC.

This clonotype has just a few counts. The chain combines TRBV9 with TRBJ2-1; D is possibly TRBD2 (6 bases). The CDR3 spans 15 residues. V shed 3 bases and J shed 2 bases, with 12 bases lying between them. CDR1 is SGDLS, CDR2 YYNGEE, per germline. CDR3 in amino acids: CASSAGGGAYNEQFF. The CDR3 coding sequence is TGTGCCAGCAGCGCCGGTGGAGGGGCCTACAATGAGCAGTTCTTC.

The chain links TRBV7-2 to TRBJ2-1; 13 positions match TRBD2. Germline loops: CDR1 SGHTA, CDR2 FQGNSA. The length of the CDR3 is 15 residues. J was trimmed by 6 bases and V by 7 bases; bases with no gene match: 6. CDR3 coding DNA: TGTGCCAGCACCGAACTAGCGGGGGGGCGCAATGAGCAGTTCTTC. Translation: CASTELAGGRNEQFF. Based on the CDR3 plus reference TRBV7-2 and TRBJ2-1, the full variable domain is GAGVSQSPSNKVTEKGKDVELRCDPISGHTALYWYRQSLGQGLEFLIYFQGNSAPDKSGLPSDRFSAERTGGSVSTLTIQRTQQEDSAVYLCASTELAGGRNEQFFGPGTRLTVL.

This clonotype has just a few counts. The V gene is TRBV5-6, the J gene TRBJ2-7; 9 bases map to TRBD2. There are 14 residues in the CDR3. Unmatched junction bases numbered 7, after V lost 6 bases and J lost 3 bases. The germline CDR1 and CDR2 sequences are SGHDT and YYEEEE. For the CDR3, the DNA is TGTGCCAGCACCCAAGCTAGCGGGGACTACGAGCAGTACTTC. Translation gives CASTQASGDYEQYF.

The chain has TRBV4-3 and TRBJ2-1; 12 nucleotides agree with TRBD2. V shed 1 base and J 1 base; nucleotides not matched to a gene: 8. Germline V gene data show CDR1 as LGHNA and CDR2 as YSLEER. There are 19 residues in the CDR3. The CDR3 sequence: CASSQGETSGGLSYNEQFF. DNA for the CDR3: TGCGCCAGCAGCCAAGGGGAGACTAGCGGGGGCTTGTCCTACAATGAGCAGTTCTTC.

The chain uses TRBV6-7 and TRBJ1-2; D uncertain. TRBV6-7 is flagged as an ORF with uncertain function. The CDR3 loop spans 17 amino acids. Trimming took off 11 bases at V and 1 base at J, with 26 bases between the two ends. CDR3 in DNA: TGTGCCGGCGGCCGACGCGACCGAATCTTGGGTAACTATGGCTACACCTTC. As protein: CAGGRRDRILGNYGYTF.